This T cell receptor (beta chain) was captured in a study of cytomegalovirus exposure and HLA in healthy donors. The PCR was carried out with 60 Vbeta primers and 13 Jbeta primers. Here immunoSEQ multiplex PCR was the method, and the copy in TCRdb shows in-frame clones only, minus some. The data contain about 150,000 clones, about 76% of them singletons. Material: PBMCs. The TCR originated in a man aged 25-45 years in good health and CMV-seropositive.

The chain's CDR3 is CASRNSRVGTEAFF. CDR3 nucleotide sequence: TGTGCCAGCAGAAACTCGAGGGTAGGCACTGAAGCTTTCTTT. The chain couples TRBV2 to TRBJ1-1; the D is unclear. CDR1 and CDR2 (germline): SNHLY, FYNNEI. V was shortened by 6 bases and J by 4 bases, with 15 bases between the two germline ends. The CDR3 is 14 amino acids.